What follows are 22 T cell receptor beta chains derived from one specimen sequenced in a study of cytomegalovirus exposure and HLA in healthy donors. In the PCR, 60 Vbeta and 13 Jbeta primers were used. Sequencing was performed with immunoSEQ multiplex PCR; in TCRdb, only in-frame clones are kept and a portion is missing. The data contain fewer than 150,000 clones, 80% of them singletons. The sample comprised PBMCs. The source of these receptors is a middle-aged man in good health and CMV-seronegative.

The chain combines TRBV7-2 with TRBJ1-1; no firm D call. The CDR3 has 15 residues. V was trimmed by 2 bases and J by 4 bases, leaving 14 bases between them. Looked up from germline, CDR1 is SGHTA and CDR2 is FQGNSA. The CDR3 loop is CASSLSYGVGTEAFF. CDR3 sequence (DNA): TGTGCCAGCAGCTTAAGCTACGGGGTTGGCACTGAAGCTTTCTTT. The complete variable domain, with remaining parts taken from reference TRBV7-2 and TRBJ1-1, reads GAGVSQSPSNKVTEKGKDVELRCDPISGHTALYWYRQSLGQGLEFLIYFQGNSAPDKSGLPSDRFSAERTGGSVSTLTIQRTQQEDSAVYLCASSLSYGVGTEAFFGQGTRLTVV.

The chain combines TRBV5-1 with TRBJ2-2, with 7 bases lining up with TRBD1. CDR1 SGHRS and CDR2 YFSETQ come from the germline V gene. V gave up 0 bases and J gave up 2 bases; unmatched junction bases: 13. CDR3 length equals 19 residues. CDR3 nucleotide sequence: TGCGCCAGCAGCTTGGCGAGGACAGGTCCGTGGGGAAACACCGGGGAGCTGTTTTTT. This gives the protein CASSLARTGPWGNTGELFF.

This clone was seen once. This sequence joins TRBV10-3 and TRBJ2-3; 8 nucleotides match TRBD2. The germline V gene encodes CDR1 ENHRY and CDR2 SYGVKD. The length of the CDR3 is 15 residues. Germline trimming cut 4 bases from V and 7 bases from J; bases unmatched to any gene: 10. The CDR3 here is CAISGTSNLGNTQYF. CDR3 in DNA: TGTGCCATCAGTGGGACTAGCAATCTCGGAAATACGCAGTATTTT.

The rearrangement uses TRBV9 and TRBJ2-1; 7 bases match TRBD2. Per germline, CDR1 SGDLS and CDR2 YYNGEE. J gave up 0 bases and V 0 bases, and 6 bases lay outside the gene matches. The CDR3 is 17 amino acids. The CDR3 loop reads CASSVGRGGSSYNEQFF. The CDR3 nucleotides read TGTGCCAGCAGCGTAGGTCGGGGCGGGAGCTCCTACAATGAGCAGTTCTTC.

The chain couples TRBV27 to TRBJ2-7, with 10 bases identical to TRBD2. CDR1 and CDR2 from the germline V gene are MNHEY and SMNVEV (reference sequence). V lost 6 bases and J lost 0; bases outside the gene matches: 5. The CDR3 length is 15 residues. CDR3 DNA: TGTGCCAGCAGGTCGGTAGCGGGAGGCTCCTACGAGCAGTACTTC. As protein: CASRSVAGGSYEQYF.

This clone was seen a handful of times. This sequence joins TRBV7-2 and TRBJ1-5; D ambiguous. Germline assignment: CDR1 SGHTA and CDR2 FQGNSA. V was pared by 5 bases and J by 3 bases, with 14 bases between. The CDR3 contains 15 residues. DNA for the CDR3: TGTGCCAGCAGCCCCGACCGGGGAATCAATCAGCCCCAGCATTTT. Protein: CASSPDRGINQPQHF.

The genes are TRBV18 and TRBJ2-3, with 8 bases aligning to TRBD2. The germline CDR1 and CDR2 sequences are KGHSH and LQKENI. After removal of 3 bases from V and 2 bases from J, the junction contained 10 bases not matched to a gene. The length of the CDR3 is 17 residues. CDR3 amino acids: CASSPPAAGGYTDTQYF. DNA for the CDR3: TGTGCCAGCTCACCCCCGGCGGCGGGGGGCTACACAGATACGCAGTATTTT.

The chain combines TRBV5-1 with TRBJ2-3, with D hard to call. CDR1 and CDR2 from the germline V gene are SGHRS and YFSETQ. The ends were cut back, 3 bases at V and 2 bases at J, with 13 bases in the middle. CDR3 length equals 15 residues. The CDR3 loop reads CASSWRQPSTDTQYF. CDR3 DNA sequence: TGCGCCAGCAGCTGGCGACAACCTTCCACAGATACGCAGTATTTT. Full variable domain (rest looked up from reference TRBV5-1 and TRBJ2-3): KAGVTQTPRYLIKTRGQQVTLSCSPISGHRSVSWYQQTPGQGLQFLFEYFSETQRNKGNFPGRFSGRQFSNSRSEMNVSTLELGDSALYLCASSWRQPSTDTQYFGPGTRLTVL.

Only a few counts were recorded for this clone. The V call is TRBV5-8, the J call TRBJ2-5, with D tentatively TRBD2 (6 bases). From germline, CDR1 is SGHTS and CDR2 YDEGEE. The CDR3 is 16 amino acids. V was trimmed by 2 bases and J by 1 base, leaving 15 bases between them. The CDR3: CASSLGDLGLQETQYF. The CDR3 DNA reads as TGTGCCAGCAGCTTAGGGGACTTGGGACTCCAAGAGACCCAGTACTTC.

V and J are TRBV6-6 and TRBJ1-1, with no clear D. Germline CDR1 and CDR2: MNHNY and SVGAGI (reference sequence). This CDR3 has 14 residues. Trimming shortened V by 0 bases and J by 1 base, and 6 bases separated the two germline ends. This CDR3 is CASSYSSQNTEAFF. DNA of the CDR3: TGTGCCAGCAGTTACTCATCACAGAACACTGAAGCTTTCTTT.

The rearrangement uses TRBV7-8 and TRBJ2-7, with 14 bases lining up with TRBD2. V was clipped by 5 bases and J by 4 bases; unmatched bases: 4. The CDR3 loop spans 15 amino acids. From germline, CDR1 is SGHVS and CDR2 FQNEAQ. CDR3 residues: CASSRGLAGEYEQYF. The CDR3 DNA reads TGTGCCAGCAGCCGGGGACTAGCGGGGGAATACGAGCAGTACTTC.

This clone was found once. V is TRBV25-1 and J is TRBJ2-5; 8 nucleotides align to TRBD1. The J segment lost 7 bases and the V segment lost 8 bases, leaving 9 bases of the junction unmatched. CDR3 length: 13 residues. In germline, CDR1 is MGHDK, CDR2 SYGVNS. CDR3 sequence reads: CASLRGLGGTQYF. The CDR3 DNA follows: TGTGCCAGCCTCAGGGGGCTAGGAGGGACCCAGTACTTC.

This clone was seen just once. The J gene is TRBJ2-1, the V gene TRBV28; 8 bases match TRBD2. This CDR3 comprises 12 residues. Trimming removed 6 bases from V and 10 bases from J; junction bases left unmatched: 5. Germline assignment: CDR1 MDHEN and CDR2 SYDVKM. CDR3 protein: CASRLAGWEQFF. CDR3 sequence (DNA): TGTGCCAGCAGGTTAGCGGGGTGGGAGCAGTTCTTC.

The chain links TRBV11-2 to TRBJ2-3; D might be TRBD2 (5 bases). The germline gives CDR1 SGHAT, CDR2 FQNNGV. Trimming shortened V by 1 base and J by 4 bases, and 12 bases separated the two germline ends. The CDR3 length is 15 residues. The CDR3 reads CASSLAGSSADTQYF. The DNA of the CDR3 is TGTGCCAGCAGCTTAGCGGGGAGTTCTGCAGATACGCAGTATTTT.

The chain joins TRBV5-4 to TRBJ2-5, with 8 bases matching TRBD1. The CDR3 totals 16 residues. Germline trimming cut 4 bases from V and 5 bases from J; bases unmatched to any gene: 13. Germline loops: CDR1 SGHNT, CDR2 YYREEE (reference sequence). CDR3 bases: TGTGCCAGCAGCGCCGGACAGGGTTGGGGGCAGGAGACCCAGTACTTC. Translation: CASSAGQGWGQETQYF.

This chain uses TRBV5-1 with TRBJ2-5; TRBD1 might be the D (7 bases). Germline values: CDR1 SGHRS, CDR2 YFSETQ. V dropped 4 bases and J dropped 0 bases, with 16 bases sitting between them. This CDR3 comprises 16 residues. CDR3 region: CASSPGGTVYQETQYF. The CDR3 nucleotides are TGCGCCAGCAGCCCAGGCGGGACAGTGTACCAAGAGACCCAGTACTTC.

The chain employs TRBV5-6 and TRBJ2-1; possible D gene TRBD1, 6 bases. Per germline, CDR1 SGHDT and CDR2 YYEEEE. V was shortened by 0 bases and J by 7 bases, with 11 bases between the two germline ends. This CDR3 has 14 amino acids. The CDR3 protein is CASSLDYRANEQFF. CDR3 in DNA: TGTGCCAGCAGCTTGGATTACAGGGCTAATGAGCAGTTCTTC. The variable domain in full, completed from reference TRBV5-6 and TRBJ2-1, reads DAGVTQSPTHLIKTRGQQVTLRCSPKSGHDTVSWYQQALGQGPQFIFQYYEEEERQRGNFPDRFSGHQFPNYSSELNVNALLLGDSALYLCASSLDYRANEQFFGPGTRLTVL.

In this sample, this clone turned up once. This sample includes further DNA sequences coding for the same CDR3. The CDR3 sequence: CSVGQGDYGYTF. CDR3 coding DNA: TGCAGCGTTGGACAGGGGGACTATGGCTACACCTTC. The genes are TRBV29-1 and TRBJ1-2, with 9 nucleotides matching TRBD1. Per the germline V gene, CDR1 is SQVTM and CDR2 is ANQGSEA. The length of the CDR3 is 12 residues. V lost 4 bases to trimming and J lost 3 bases; unmatched junction nucleotides: 0.

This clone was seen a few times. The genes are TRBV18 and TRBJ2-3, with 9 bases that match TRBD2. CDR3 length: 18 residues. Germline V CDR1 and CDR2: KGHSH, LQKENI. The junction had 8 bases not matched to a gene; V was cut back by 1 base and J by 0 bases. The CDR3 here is CASSPLTSGRWSTDTQYF. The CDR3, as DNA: TGTGCCAGCTCACCACTAACTAGCGGGCGGTGGAGCACAGATACGCAGTATTTT.

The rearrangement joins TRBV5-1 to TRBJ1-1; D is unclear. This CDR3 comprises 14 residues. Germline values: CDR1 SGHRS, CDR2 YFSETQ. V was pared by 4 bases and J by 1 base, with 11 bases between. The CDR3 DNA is TGCGCCAGCAGCCATACCGAGGGGAACACTGAAGCTTTCTTT. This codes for CASSHTEGNTEAFF.

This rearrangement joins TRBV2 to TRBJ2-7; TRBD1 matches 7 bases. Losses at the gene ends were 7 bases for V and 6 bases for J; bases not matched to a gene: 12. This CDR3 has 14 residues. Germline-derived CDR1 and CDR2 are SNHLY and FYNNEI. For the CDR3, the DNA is TGTGCCAGCACTAGAGACAGGGAATCCGCCGAGCAGTACTTC. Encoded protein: CASTRDRESAEQYF.

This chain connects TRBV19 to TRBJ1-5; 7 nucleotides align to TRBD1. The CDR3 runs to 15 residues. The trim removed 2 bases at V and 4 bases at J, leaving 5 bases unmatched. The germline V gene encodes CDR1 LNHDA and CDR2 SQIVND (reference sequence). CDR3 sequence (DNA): TGTGCCAGTAGTATACAGACAGGGTGGAATCAGCCCCAGCATTTT. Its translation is CASSIQTGWNQPQHF.